This T cell receptor (beta chain) was sequenced during a study of cytomegalovirus exposure and HLA in healthy donors. About this clone itself: Its antigen is not known.

Healthy donors of bone marrow made up the group. The V and J ends lost 5 bases and 4 bases respectively, with 11 bases between them. There are 13 residues in the CDR3. The germline V gene encodes CDR1 MNHNY and CDR2 SVGAGI (reference sequence). PCR used 60 Vbeta primers and 13 Jbeta primers. The method was immunoSEQ multiplex PCR; TCRdb's version includes in-frame clones alone and lacks a portion of them. The sample gives 60,000 to 70,000 clones, under 80% of which show up once; about 5.5% is in the top ten. Whole-study results and caveats: In a later analysis, across HLA loci, associated TCR counts were highest for DRB1, lowest for HLA-C. Confirmation in vitro established that three CMV-associated chains were specific for CMV antigens.

Sample: PBMCs. V and J are TRBV6-6 and TRBJ1-2, with no clear D. The sequence was collected from a male donor in good health and CMV-seropositive. The CDR3 nucleotides are TGTGCCAGCAGTCAACCACAGCTCTATGGCTACACCTTC. The encoded protein is CASSQPQLYGYTF.